This entry describes one T cell receptor beta chain. Its antigen is not known. V gave up 7 bases and J gave up 4 bases, with 16 bases separating them. Germline CDR1 and CDR2: SGHAT and FQNNGV. The CDR3 sequence is 14 residues long. The sample is drawn from a study of cytomegalovirus exposure and HLA in healthy donors. Looking at the study overall: Researchers previously reported finding roughly 120 million unique TCR beta sequences from 170 million or so T cells. General study results and limits: Sequences of the TCR beta chain were said to predict the HLA-A and HLA-B alleles of most subjects accurately. Presence/absence comparisons presumed near-even sequencing depth among donors.

In the PCR, 60 Vbeta and 13 Jbeta primers were used. Per the original data handling: A later analysis counted 80 million or so unique TCR beta chains, about 11 million shared. Repertoires were generated with immunoSEQ multiplex PCR, while TCRdb's copy carries only in-frame clones and drops some. The V and J calls and clone size were taken over from that table, and D and trimming were inferred from the DNA. The sample yields approximately 120,000 clones, 80% seen once. Source material: PBMCs. The chain carries TRBV11-2 and TRBJ1-2, with a possible D match to TRBD1 (5 bases). The sequence derives from a young man in good health and CMV-seropositive. CDR3 amino acids: CASTGGAFGYGYTF. The CDR3 nucleotides are TGTGCCAGCACTGGTGGGGCCTTCGGCTATGGCTACACCTTC.